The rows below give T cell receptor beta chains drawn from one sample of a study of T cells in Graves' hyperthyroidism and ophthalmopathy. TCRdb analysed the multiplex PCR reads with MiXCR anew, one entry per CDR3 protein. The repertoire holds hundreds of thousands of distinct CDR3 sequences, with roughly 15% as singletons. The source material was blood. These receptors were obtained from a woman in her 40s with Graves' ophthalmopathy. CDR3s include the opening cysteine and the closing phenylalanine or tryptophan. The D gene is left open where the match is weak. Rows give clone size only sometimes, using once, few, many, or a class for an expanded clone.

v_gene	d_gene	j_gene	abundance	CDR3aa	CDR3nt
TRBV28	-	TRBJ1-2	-	CASSVPRGPNYGYTF	TGTGCCAGCAGTGTACCTCGGGGACCTAACTATGGCTACACCTTC
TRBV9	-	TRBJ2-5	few	CASSVGLDQETQYF	TGTGCCAGCAGCGTAGGACTAGACCAAGAGACCCAGTACTTC
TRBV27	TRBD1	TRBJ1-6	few	CASSVGQVKNSPLHF	TGTGCCAGCAGTGTAGGACAGGTCAAGAATTCACCCCTCCACTTT
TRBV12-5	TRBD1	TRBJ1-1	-	CASGPGTGTREAFF	TGTGCTAGTGGTCCGGGGACAGGGACCCGGGAAGCTTTCTTT
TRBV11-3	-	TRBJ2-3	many	CASSLGGQPTDTQYF	TGTGCCAGCAGCTTAGGTGGACAGCCCACAGATACGCAGTATTTT
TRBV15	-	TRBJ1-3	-	CATSRVRAGNTIYF	TGTGCCACCAGCAGAGTCAGGGCTGGAAACACCATATATTTT
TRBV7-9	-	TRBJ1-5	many	CASSSGRQPQHF	TGTGCCAGCAGCTCAGGGCGTCAGCCCCAGCATTTT
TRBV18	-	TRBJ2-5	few	CASSPGPRETQYF	TGTGCCAGCTCTCCGGGACCAAGAGAGACCCAGTACTTC
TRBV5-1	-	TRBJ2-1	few	CASSLTRESYNEQFF	TGCGCCAGCAGCTTGACGAGGGAATCCTACAATGAGCAGTTCTTC
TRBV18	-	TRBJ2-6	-	CASSPGGSSGANVLTF	TGTGCCAGCTCCCCAGGGGGGAGCTCTGGGGCCAACGTCCTGACTTTC
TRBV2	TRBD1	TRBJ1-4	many	CASRRQGTGNEKLFF	TGTGCCAGCAGACGACAGGGCACGGGTAATGAAAAACTGTTTTTT
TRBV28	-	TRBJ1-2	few	CASNPLRQGNYGYTF	TGTGCCAGCAATCCACTCCGGCAGGGGAACTATGGCTACACCTTC
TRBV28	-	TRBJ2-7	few	CASSAPWGRGAYEQYF	TGTGCCAGCAGTGCCCCGTGGGGCAGGGGAGCCTACGAGCAGTACTTC
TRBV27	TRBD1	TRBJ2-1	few	CASRGLTGRLNEQFF	TGTGCCAGCAGAGGCTTGACAGGGCGGTTGAATGAGCAGTTCTTC
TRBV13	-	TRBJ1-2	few	CASSLNRRGGYTF	TGTGCCAGCAGCTTAAATCGACGAGGGGGCTACACCTTC
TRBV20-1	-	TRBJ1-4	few	CSAWRRTGTTGEKLFF	TGCAGTGCTTGGAGGAGAACCGGGACCACGGGGGAAAAACTGTTTTTT
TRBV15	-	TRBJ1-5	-	CATSRAHSNQPQHF	TGTGCCACCAGCAGAGCACATAGCAATCAGCCCCAGCATTTT
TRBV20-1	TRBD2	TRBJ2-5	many	CSASPNLAGEGTQYF	TGCAGTGCTAGTCCCAATTTAGCGGGAGAGGGGACCCAGTACTTC
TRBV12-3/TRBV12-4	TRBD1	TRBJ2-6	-	CASSYRGQGAGANVLTF	TGTGCCAGCAGTTACCGGGGACAGGGGGCTGGGGCCAACGTCCTGACTTTC
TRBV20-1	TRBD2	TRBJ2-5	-	CSAKRASGPLEETQYF	TGCAGTGCTAAGAGGGCTAGCGGGCCCCTTGAAGAGACCCAGTACTTC
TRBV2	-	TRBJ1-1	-	CASRGFMNTEAFF	TGTGCCAGCAGGGGTTTCATGAACACTGAAGCTTTCTTT
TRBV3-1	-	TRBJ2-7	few	CASSLSVVVPYEQYF	TGTGCCAGCAGCCTCTCTGTCGTTGTTCCGTACGAGCAGTACTTC
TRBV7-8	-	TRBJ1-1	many	CASSLAYTEAFF	TGTGCCAGCAGCTTAGCCTACACTGAAGCTTTCTTT
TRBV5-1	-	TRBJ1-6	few	CASSPTGTDSPLHF	TGCGCCAGCAGCCCAACCGGGACGGATTCACCCCTCCACTTT
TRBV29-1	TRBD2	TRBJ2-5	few	CSSGGAKLETQYF	TGCAGTTCGGGGGGGGCTAAGTTGGAGACCCAGTACTTC
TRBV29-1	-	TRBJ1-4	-	CSVEAGNEKLFF	TGCAGCGTTGAAGCTGGGAATGAAAAACTGTTTTTT
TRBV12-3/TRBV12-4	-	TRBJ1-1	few	CASSRPLRGRSEAFF	TGTGCCAGCAGCCGGCCCCTGAGGGGGAGGTCTGAAGCTTTCTTT
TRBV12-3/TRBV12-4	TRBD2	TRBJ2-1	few	CASRTAAGGPSRSYNEQFF	TGTGCCAGCAGAACCGCAGCGGGAGGGCCGTCGCGCTCCTACAATGAGCAGTTCTTC
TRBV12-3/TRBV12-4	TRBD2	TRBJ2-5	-	CASSSLAGTQETQYF	TGTGCCAGCAGTTCCTTAGCGGGGACTCAAGAGACCCAGTACTTC
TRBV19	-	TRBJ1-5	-	CASSIARVLYQPQHF	TGTGCCAGTAGTATAGCCCGGGTATTATATCAGCCCCAGCATTTT
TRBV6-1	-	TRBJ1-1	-	CASTSGYSTEAFF	TGTGCCAGCACCTCAGGGTACAGCACTGAAGCTTTCTTT
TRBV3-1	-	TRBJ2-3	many	CASSKVATTDTQYF	TGTGCCAGCAGCAAAGTAGCAACCACAGATACGCAGTATTTT
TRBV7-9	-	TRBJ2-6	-	CASNPTGTGANVLTF	TGTGCCAGCAACCCCACAGGGACCGGGGCCAACGTCCTGACTTTC
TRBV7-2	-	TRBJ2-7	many	CASSLDSVKVYEQYF	TGTGCCAGCAGCTTAGATTCCGTAAAGGTGTACGAGCAGTACTTC
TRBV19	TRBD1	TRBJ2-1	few	CASSAGTGPYNEQFF	TGTGCCAGTAGTGCCGGGACAGGGCCCTACAATGAGCAGTTCTTC
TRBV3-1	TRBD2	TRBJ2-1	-	CASSQAGGGWNEQFF	TGTGCCAGCAGCCAAGCGGGGGGAGGGTGGAATGAGCAGTTCTTC
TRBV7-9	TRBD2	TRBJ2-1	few	CASSRRRESGTSGGEYNEQFF	TGTGCCAGCAGCCGCCGAAGGGAATCCGGGACTAGCGGGGGGGAATACAATGAGCAGTTCTTC
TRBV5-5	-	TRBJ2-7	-	CASSQSGTIYEQYF	TGTGCCAGCAGCCAATCCGGGACAATCTACGAGCAGTACTTC
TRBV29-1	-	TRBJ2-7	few	CSVAGSVKAYEQYF	TGCAGCGTCGCCGGATCGGTCAAAGCCTACGAGCAGTACTTC
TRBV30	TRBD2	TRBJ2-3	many	CAWTPGASGSGTDTQYF	TGTGCCTGGACCCCAGGTGCTAGCGGGAGTGGTACAGATACGCAGTATTTT